Presented here are 20 T cell receptor beta chains from one specimen sequenced in a study of molecular identifiers for immune sequencing clone quantification. TCRdb itself ran the PCR reads through MiXCR, one entry per CDR3 protein. This sample has about 630,000 distinct CDR3 sequences, with 25% found just once. Sample: naive CD8+ T cells from blood, with Jurkat cell RNA spiked in. Subset denoted: FACS-sorted CD8+CD4-CCR7+CD45RA+ naive T cells. These receptors all come from a human donor in good health. Some libraries in this study had Jurkat cell RNA spiked in.

This clonotype was observed many times. This chain's CDR3 is CASMGPRHEQYF. As DNA, the CDR3 is TGTGCCAGCATGGGCCCTCGCCACGAGCAGTACTTC. V is TRBV7-9 and J is TRBJ2-7; D gene uncertain. The CDR3 loop spans 12 amino acids. Looked up from germline, CDR1 is SEHNR and CDR2 is FQNEAQ (reference sequence). V dropped 7 bases and J dropped 5 bases, with 12 bases sitting between them.

This clonotype was counted many times. This chain uses TRBV7-9 with TRBJ2-3; 10 bases line up with TRBD2. Germline CDR1 and CDR2: SEHNR and FQNEAQ (reference sequence). CDR3 length: 18 amino acids. V gave up 6 bases and J gave up 0 bases; unmatched junction bases: 12. CDR3 nucleotide sequence: TGTGCCAGCAGGGTTCTAGCGGGGGAATTTCCTAGCACAGATACGCAGTATTTT. Its protein is CASRVLAGEFPSTDTQYF.

This clonotype was observed at least ten times. The V gene is TRBV14, the J gene TRBJ2-3, with 11 bases aligning to TRBD2. CDR1 and CDR2 (germline): SGHDN, FVKESK. The CDR3 has 16 amino acids. Trimming took 10 bases from V and 0 from J; bases not matched to a gene: 9. DNA of the CDR3: TGTGCCATCAGATCTAGCGGGGGGTCTAGCACAGATACGCAGTATTTT. Its translation: CAIRSSGGSSTDTQYF.

The gene calls are TRBV6-2 or TRBV6-3 and TRBJ2-1; TRBD2 might be the D (5 bases). CDR1 is MNHEY and CDR2 is SVGEGT in the germline V gene. V lost 5 bases and J lost 9, with 20 bases in between. The CDR3 loop spans 15 amino acids. Written as DNA, the CDR3 is TGTGCCAGCAGTGGCCAGCGGTACCCCAATCCTGAGCAGTTCTTC. It is translated as CASSGQRYPNPEQFF.

The rearrangement links TRBV20-1 to TRBJ1-5; D uncertain. Germline CDR1 and CDR2: DFQATT and SNEGSKA (reference sequence). V was shortened by 0 bases and J by 5 bases, with 8 bases between the two germline ends. CDR3 length: 13 amino acids. DNA for the CDR3: TGCAGTGCTAGAGAGATCAGCGATCAGCCCCAGCATTTT. Translated: CSAREISDQPQHF.

In nucleotides, the CDR3 is TGTGCCAGCAGCACACGAGGGACTAGCGGTTACTACAATGAGCAGTTCTTC. As protein: CASSTRGTSGYYNEQFF. V is TRBV7-9 and J is TRBJ2-1; 11 nucleotides match TRBD2. CDR1 and CDR2 from the germline V gene are SEHNR and FQNEAQ (reference sequence). The V segment lost 5 bases and the J segment 3 bases; nucleotides outside the gene matches: 9. CDR3 length: 17 residues. The full variable domain, in which reference TRBV7-9 and TRBJ2-1 provide the parts outside the CDR3, is DTGVSQNPRHKITKRGQNVTFRCDPISEHNRLYWYRQTLGQGPEFLTYFQNEAQLEKSRLLSDRFSAERPKGSFSTLEIQRTEQGDSAMYLCASSTRGTSGYYNEQFFGPGTRLTVL.

Turning to this clonotype: A much larger clone lies a single base off, so this may be a read error. The rearrangement uses TRBV20-1 and TRBJ2-7; D possibly corresponds to TRBD2 (7 bases). The CDR3 is 14 amino acids. The germline gives CDR1 DFQATT, CDR2 SNEGSKA (reference sequence). The CDR3 here is CSAKGRGPFYEQNF. The CDR3 nucleotides read TGCAGTGCTAAGGGGCGGGGGCCCTTCTACGAGCAGAACTTC.

J is TRBJ2-4 and V is TRBV18; D gene ambiguous. Per germline, CDR1 KGHSH and CDR2 LQKENI. The V gene lost 3 bases and the J gene lost 0 bases, with 15 bases spanning the gap. The CDR3 has 17 amino acids. The CDR3 bases are TGTGCCAGCTCACCCTGCCCGTCCGAGGTAGCCAAAAACATTCAGTACTTC. This encodes CASSPCPSEVAKNIQYF.

This clonotype appeared a few times. This rearrangement joins TRBV5-4 to TRBJ1-2; no clear D. CDR1 is SGHNT and CDR2 is YYREEE in the germline V gene (reference sequence). With 4 bases removed from V and 8 bases from J, the gap between germline ends came to 9 bases. The CDR3 covers 11 residues. CDR3 region: CASSTTAGYTF. CDR3 DNA: TGTGCCAGCAGCACGACGGCCGGCTACACCTTC.

Many counts were recorded for this clonotype. The chain employs TRBV9 and TRBJ2-2; a possible D gene is TRBD2 (6 bases). With 3 bases removed from V and 1 base from J, the gap between germline ends came to 19 bases. There are 18 residues in the CDR3. Germline CDR1 SGDLS, CDR2 YYNGEE. CDR3 sequence reads: CASSALVGVAENTGELFF. For the CDR3, the DNA is TGTGCCAGCAGCGCACTCGTAGGAGTAGCGGAGAACACCGGGGAGCTGTTTTTT.

A remark on this clonotype: With a much larger clone just one base away, this may be a read error. This chain joins TRBV25-1 and TRBJ2-5; tentatively, D is TRBD2 (5 bases). In germline, CDR1 is MGHDK, CDR2 SYGVNS. This CDR3 has 14 residues. The CDR3 sequence is CAGSGVTLGVTQYF. The CDR3, as DNA: TGTGCCGGCAGTGGAGTTACACTCGGGGTGACCCAGTACTTC.

This clonotype was recorded only once. This may arise from a read error, as a much more abundant clone is one base away. This chain links TRBV28 with TRBJ2-5, with D maybe TRBD1 (5 bases). CDR1 and CDR2 from the germline V gene are MDHEN and SYDVKM. The CDR3 runs 13 residues. CDR3: CASSFRVQESQYF. CDR3 in DNA: TGTGCCAGCAGTTTCAGGGTTCAAGAGTCCCAGTACTTC.

Worth noting for this clonotype: A much bigger clone sits one base away, suggesting this may be a read error. Here the CDR3 DNA reads TGCGCCAGCAGCCAAGGTTCAGGGGAGCAGTTCTTC. This codes for CASSQGSGEQFF. The chain uses TRBV4-1 and TRBJ2-1; D is possibly TRBD1 (5 bases). The CDR3 runs 12 residues. With 1 base removed from V and 10 bases from J, the gap between germline ends came to 8 bases. Germline V gene sequence: CDR1 MGHRA, CDR2 YSYEKL.

Details on this clonotype: This could be a read error, since a much larger clone is one nucleotide away. The chain combines TRBV5-1 with TRBJ1-1; maybe TRBD1 (6 bases). The CDR3 is 12 residues long. CDR1 is SGHRS, CDR2 YFSETQ, per germline. V lost 5 bases and J lost 5, with 10 bases in between. CDR3 region: CASSEGVTEAFF. The CDR3 bases are TGCGCCAGCAGTGAGGGGGTAACTGAAGCTTTCTTT.

This rearrangement joins TRBV15 to TRBJ2-3, with 7 nucleotides matching TRBD2. The germline CDR1 and CDR2 sequences are LNHNV and YYDKDF (reference sequence). The CDR3 runs to 18 residues. V was pared by 5 bases and J by 2 bases, with 16 bases of the junction left unmatched. Here the CDR3 DNA reads TGTGCCACCAGCGCTAGGGGTGGGAGGGCCTACTACACAGATACGCAGTATTTT. Translation gives CATSARGGRAYYTDTQYF.

The CDR3 here is CASNEQGGRGYTF. The CDR3 coding sequence is TGTGCCAGTAACGAACAGGGGGGTCGTGGCTACACCTTC. V gene TRBV19 combines with J gene TRBJ1-2; 8 positions agree with TRBD1. The ends lost 7 bases at V and 7 bases at J; junction bases unmatched: 8. The length of the CDR3 is 13 residues. The germline V gene has CDR1 LNHDA and CDR2 SQIVND (reference sequence).

There are many counts of this clonotype. The V and J genes are TRBV20-1 and TRBJ2-3; the D gene is possibly TRBD1 (6 bases). This CDR3 has 12 amino acids. The V gene lost 2 bases and the J gene lost 7 bases, with 10 bases spanning the gap. Germline V gene lookup returns CDR1 DFQATT and CDR2 SNEGSKA (reference sequence). In DNA form, the CDR3 reads TGCAGTGCTAGAATACAGGGCCATACGCAGTATTTT. Translating it yields CSARIQGHTQYF.

This clonotype was recorded a few times. V and J are TRBV20-1 and TRBJ2-7, with D possibly matching TRBD2 (6 bases). Germline V gene sequence: CDR1 DFQATT, CDR2 SNEGSKA (reference sequence). CDR3 size: 14 residues. The CDR3 loop is CSPYSPGGIYEQYF. The CDR3 nucleotides are TGCAGCCCTTATAGCCCCGGGGGTATCTACGAGCAGTACTTC.

The gene calls are TRBV5-4 and TRBJ2-7; D may be TRBD2 (6 bases). V dropped 4 bases and J dropped 1 base, with 15 bases sitting between them. The V gene's germline CDR1 is SGHNT and CDR2 YYREEE (reference sequence). CDR3 length: 15 amino acids. DNA of the CDR3: TGTGCCAGCAGCGCACAAAATAGCGGATCCTACGAGCAGTACTTC. Protein: CASSAQNSGSYEQYF.

Ten or more counts support this clonotype. V gene TRBV27 combines with J gene TRBJ2-4, with TRBD1 matching 10 bases. The germline gives CDR1 MNHEY, CDR2 SMNVEV (reference sequence). J was trimmed by 3 bases and V by 6 bases; bases with no gene match: 2. The CDR3 sequence is 14 residues long. The CDR3 is CASRGQGYKNIQYF. The DNA for the CDR3 is TGTGCCAGCAGGGGACAGGGGTACAAAAACATTCAGTACTTC.